This T cell receptor beta chain was identified in a study of T cells in Graves' hyperthyroidism and ophthalmopathy. In its sample, this clonotype was seen many times. Active moderate-to-severe ophthalmopathy, Clinical Activity Score at least 3, NOSPECS at least 4, under 3 months' duration. Per germline, CDR1 MDHEN and CDR2 SYDVKM. Between the trimmed V and J ends, which lost 6 bases and 8 bases, there was a span of 28 bases. The CDR3 contains 17 residues. Amplification targeted TCR beta CDR3 regions from RNA transcripts. HTBI primers drove first-round RT-PCR of the TCR CDR3. TCRdb fed the multiplex PCR reads into MiXCR, producing one record per CDR3 protein. Of some 350,000 distinct CDR3 sequences listed, about 15% are singletons.

This sequence joins TRBV28 and TRBJ1-2, with D possibly matching TRBD1 (5 bases). The sequenced material came from blood. This sequence was found in a woman aged 55 to 70 with Graves' ophthalmopathy. The CDR3 bases are TGTGCCAGCAGCTCCATCGCGGGGACGAGGCGAACCCAGGGCTACACCTTC. Its translation: CASSSIAGTRRTQGYTF.